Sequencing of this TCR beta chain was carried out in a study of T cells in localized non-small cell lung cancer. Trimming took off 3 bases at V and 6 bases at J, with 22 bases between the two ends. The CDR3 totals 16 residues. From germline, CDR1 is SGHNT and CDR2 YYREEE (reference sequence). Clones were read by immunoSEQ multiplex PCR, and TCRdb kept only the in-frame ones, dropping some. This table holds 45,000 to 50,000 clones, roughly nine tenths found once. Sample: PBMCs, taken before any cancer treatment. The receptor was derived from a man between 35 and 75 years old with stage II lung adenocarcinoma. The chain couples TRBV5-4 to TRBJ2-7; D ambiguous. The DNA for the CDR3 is TGTGCCAGCAGCTCTGGACCTACCCAATTATCAGGCGAGCAGTACGTC. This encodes CASSSGPTQLSGEQYV.